One TCR beta chain is described in this entry. Its matching antigen is unknown. Per germline, CDR1 SGHTS and CDR2 YDEGEE. With V trimmed by 0 bases and J by 6 bases, 2 bases remained unmatched. CDR3 length: 14 amino acids. These data come from a study of chemoradiotherapy in HPV16-positive cancers. General study results and limits: HPV-specific T cells were functionally defined from only a couple of HPV16-positive patients.

TCRdb keeps only in-frame clones here, not all; method: immunoSEQ multiplex PCR. The repertoire consists of under 6,500 clones, with approximately 86% occurring once and the leading ten covering about a quarter. The chain is built from TRBV5-8 and TRBJ1-4, with TRBD1 identical over 7 bases. This TCR was sampled from a human donor with HPV-associated anogenital cancer. Sequenced material: blood, taken from a patient who underwent chemoradiotherapy. CDR3 DNA: TGTGCCAGCAGCTTGGGGGACAGTGATGAAAAACTGTTTTTT. This encodes CASSLGDSDEKLFF. The entire variable domain, with the rest obtained from reference TRBV5-8 and TRBJ1-4, is as follows: EAGVTQSPTHLIKTRGQQATLRCSPISGHTSVYWYQQALGLGLQFLLWYDEGEERNRGNFPPRFSGRQFPNYSSELNVNALELEDSALYLCASSLGDSDEKLFFGSGTQLSVL.